This TCR beta chain was found in a study of identical twins. In this sample, this clonotype turned up a few times. Its target is not known. Findings and caveats of the study: Twins' surplus sharing was weaker for beta out-of-frame sequences. There was an excess of low generation probability in the out-of-frame alpha sequences that twins shared. Abundant beta clonotypes from cord blood had fewer insertions, unlike memory repertoires, which showed none.

Template switching created a universal primer site, and the cDNA included unique molecular identifiers. A single record per CDR3 protein comes from TCRdb applying MiXCR to the 5' RACE reads. The sample includes roughly 1,500,000 distinct CDR3 sequences, less than 40% of them seen just once. V was pared by 6 bases and J by 4 bases, with 13 bases between. The CDR3 runs 13 residues. Germline CDR1 SQVTM, CDR2 ANQGSEA. The chain employs TRBV29-1 and TRBJ1-5; D possibly corresponds to TRBD1 (6 bases). The clonotype originates from a newborn girl in good health. Sequenced input: cord blood. The CDR3 loop is CSVQGGINQPQHF. The CDR3 nucleotides read TGCAGCGTACAAGGGGGGATAAATCAGCCCCAGCATTTT.